This T cell receptor beta chain was documented in a study of patients and donors after allogeneic stem cell transplantation. The ends lost 1 base at V and 5 bases at J; junction bases unmatched: 6. The CDR3 extends over 15 amino acids. Germline assignment: CDR1 MGHRA and CDR2 YSYEKL. This clonotype occurred a few times. TCRdb re-derived calls from the RT-PCR reads in MiXCR, one entry per CDR3 protein. The table has under 200,000 distinct CDR3 sequences, approximately 30% seen once; the top ten hold roughly 3%. Sequences were obtained from blood, either unsorted or a sorted T cell fraction (not recorded which). This clonotype originated in a human donor who was either an allogeneic HSCT recipient or a stem cell or donor lymphocyte infusion donor (not recorded which). It is not recorded whose cells these are; they may come from a transplant donor. The chain links TRBV4-1 to TRBJ1-1; TRBD1 aligns across 8 bases. DNA for the CDR3: TGCGCCAGCAGCCAAGGCGGACAGGGTAGGACTGAAGCTTTCTTT. Residues: CASSQGGQGRTEAFF.